This T cell receptor (beta chain) originates from a study of CD8 T cells in ankylosing spondylitis. Study conclusions and caveats: Matched synovial fluid from ankylosing spondylitis patients was reported to be enriched for disease-linked clones. CD8+ by phenotype, disease-linked clones were relatively rare in peripheral blood. One TCR beta motif, made up of roughly 8 highly homologous variants, appeared characteristic of ankylosing spondylitis blood. Earlier studies detected some motif variants in reactive arthritis synovial fluid and blood.

This clonotype was observed a handful of times. The antigen is unknown. By quantitative 5'-RACE with molecular barcodes, the TCR beta libraries were made. TCRdb re-called the 5' RACE reads through MiXCR, storing one row per CDR3 protein. The data hold a few hundred thousand distinct CDR3 sequences, with under 8.5% observed a single time. Germline loops: CDR1 DFQATT, CDR2 SNEGSKA (reference sequence). Trimming took 3 bases from V and 10 from J; bases not matched to a gene: 7. The CDR3 length is 15 residues. The sequence was obtained from a male donor with ankylosing spondylitis. Sequenced: blood, either unsorted or a sorted T cell fraction (not recorded which). This sequence joins TRBV20-1 and TRBJ2-3, with 16 positions matching TRBD2. DNA of the CDR3: TGCAGTGCTAGGGGACTAGCGGGAGGGCGAATCCCGCAGTATTTT. It translates to CSARGLAGGRIPQYF.